The entry below describes one TCR beta chain. The sample belongs to a study of blood T cell repertoires in COVID-19. Study details: PBMCs, B-cell-depleted T cells, or T cells provided the cDNA or gDNA that made up the material.

The protocol was immunoSEQ multiplex PCR, while the TCRdb copy is restricted to in-frame clones and leaves out a portion. The sample has over 200,000 clones; nearly 90% are singletons. From germline, CDR1 is SQVTM and CDR2 ANQGSEA. The CDR3 extends over 14 amino acids. J lost 3 bases, V lost 0 bases, and 1 base had no gene match. The rearrangement joins TRBV29-1 to TRBJ2-7; 11 bases align to TRBD2. This receptor was taken from a woman younger than 35 who had recovered from COVID-19. Sequenced input: peripheral blood. In DNA, the CDR3 is TGCAGCGTTGAAGAAACTAGCGGGAGCTACGAGCAGTACTTC. As protein: CSVEETSGSYEQYF.